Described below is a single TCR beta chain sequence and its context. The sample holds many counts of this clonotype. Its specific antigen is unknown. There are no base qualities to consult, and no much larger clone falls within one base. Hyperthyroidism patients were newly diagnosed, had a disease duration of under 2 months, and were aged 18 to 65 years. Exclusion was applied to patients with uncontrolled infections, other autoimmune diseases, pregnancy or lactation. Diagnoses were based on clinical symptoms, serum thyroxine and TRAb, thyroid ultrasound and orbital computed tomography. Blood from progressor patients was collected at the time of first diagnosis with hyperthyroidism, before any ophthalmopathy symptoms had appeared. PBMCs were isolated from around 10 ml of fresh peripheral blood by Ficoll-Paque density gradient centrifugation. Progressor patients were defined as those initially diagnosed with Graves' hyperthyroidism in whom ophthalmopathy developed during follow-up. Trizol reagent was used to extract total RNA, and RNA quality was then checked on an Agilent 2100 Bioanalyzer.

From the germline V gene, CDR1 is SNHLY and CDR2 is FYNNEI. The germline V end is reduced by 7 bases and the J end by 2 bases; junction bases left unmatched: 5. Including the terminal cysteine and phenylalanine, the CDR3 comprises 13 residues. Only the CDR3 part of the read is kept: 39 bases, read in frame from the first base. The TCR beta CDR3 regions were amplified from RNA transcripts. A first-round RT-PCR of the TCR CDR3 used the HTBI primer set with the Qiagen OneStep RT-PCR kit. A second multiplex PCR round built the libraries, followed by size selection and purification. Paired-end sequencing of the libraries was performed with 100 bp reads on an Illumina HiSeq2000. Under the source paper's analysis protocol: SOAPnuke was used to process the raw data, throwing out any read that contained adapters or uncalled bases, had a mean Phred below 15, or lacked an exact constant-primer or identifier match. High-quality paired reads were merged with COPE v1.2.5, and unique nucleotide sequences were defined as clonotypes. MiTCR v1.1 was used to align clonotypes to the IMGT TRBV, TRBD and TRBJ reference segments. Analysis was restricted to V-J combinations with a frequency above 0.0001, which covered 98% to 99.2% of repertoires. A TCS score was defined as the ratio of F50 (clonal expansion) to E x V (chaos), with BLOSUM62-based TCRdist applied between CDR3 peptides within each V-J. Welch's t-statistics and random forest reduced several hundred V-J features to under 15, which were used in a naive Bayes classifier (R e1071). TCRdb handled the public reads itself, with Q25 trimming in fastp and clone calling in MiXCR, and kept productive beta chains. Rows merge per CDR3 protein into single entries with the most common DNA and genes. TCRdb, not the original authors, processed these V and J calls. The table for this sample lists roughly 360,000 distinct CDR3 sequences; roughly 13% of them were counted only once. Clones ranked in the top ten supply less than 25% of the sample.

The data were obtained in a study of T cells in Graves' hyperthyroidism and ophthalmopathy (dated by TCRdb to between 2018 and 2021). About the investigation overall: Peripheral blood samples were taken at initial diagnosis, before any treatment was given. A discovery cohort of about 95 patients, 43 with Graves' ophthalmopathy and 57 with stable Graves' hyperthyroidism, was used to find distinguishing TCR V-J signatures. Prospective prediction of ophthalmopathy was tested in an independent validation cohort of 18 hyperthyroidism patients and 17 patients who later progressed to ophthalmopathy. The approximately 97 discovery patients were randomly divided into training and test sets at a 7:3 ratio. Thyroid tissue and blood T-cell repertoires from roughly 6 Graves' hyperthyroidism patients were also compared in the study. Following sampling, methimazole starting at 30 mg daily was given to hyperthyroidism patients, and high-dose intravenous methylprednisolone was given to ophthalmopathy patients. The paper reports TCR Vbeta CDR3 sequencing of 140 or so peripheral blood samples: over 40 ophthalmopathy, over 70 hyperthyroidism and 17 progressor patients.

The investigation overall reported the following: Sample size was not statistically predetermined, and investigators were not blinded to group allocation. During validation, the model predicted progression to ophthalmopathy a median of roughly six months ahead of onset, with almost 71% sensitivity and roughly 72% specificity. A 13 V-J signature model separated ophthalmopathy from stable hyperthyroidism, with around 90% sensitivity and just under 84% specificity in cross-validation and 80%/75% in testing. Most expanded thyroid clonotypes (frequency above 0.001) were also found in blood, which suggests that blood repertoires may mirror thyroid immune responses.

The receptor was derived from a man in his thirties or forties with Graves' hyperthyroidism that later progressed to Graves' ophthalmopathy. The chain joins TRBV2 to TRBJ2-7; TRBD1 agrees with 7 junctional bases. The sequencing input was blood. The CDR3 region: CASNRDSAYEQYF. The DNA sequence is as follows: TGTGCCAGCAATCGGGACAGCGCCTACGAGCAGTACTTC.